The rows below give T cell receptor beta chains drawn from one sample of a study of blood T cells in healthy people across ages. TCRdb called the 5' RACE reads again in MiXCR, with one record for every CDR3 protein. The sample includes approximately 1,700,000 distinct CDR3 sequences, about two fifths of them seen just once. Source material: blood. The receptors here all came from a human donor in good health. Each CDR3 is given with its conserved first and last residue. A D gene is named only where the DNA matches it firmly. Expanded clones get a size class; other rows say once, few or many, or leave the size out.

TGCGCCAGCAGCCCGCTGGCGGGACTAGCTTACAATGAGCAGTTCTTC | CASSPLAGLAYNEQFF | TRBV5-1 | . | TRBD2 | TRBJ2-1
TGTGCCAGCAGTCTCAATCCCTATTCACCCCTCCACTTT | CASSLNPYSPLHF | TRBV28 | . | . | TRBJ1-6
TGTGCCAGCAGCTTAGGACCTAAAAACAATGAGCAGTTCTTC | CASSLGPKNNEQFF | TRBV7-2 | few | . | TRBJ2-1
TGCAGCGTTACTCTCGGGACAGGTTCCTACGAGCAGTACTTC | CSVTLGTGSYEQYF | TRBV29-1 | many | TRBD1 | TRBJ2-7
TGCGCCAGCAGTTCCCATCCCCCGGATACGCAGTATTTT | CASSSHPPDTQYF | TRBV5-1 | few | . | TRBJ2-3
TGCAGTGCTAGAGATTGGAACAGGGGGCTGGGAAATTCACACCTCCACTTT | CSARDWNRGLGNSHLHF | TRBV20-1 | . | TRBD1 | TRBJ1-6
TGTGCCAGCAGTTCCGGGACAACCAACACTGAAGCTTTCTTT | CASSSGTTNTEAFF | TRBV28 | few | . | TRBJ1-1
TGTGCCAGCAGCTTCACCAACGGAATCTCCTACGAGCAGTACTTC | CASSFTNGISYEQYF | TRBV7-6 | few | . | TRBJ2-7
TGCAGTGCTAGAGATGGGGGTCCGCAGAGAGATGGCTACACCTTC | CSARDGGPQRDGYTF | TRBV20-1 | few | . | TRBJ1-2
TGTGCCAGCAGCTTAGATGACCCGGGAACCTCAGGCGGAGGCTACACCTTC | CASSLDDPGTSGGGYTF | TRBV7-2 | few | . | TRBJ1-2
TGTGCCAGCAGCTTAGATCTTCAGCGGGGGCTCTCCTACGAGCAGTACTTC | CASSLDLQRGLSYEQYF | TRBV7-2 | . | TRBD2 | TRBJ2-7
TGTGCCAGCAGCCAAGAAGGCCAGGGGGTATACAATGAGCAGTTCTTC | CASSQEGQGVYNEQFF | TRBV3-1 | . | TRBD1 | TRBJ2-1
TGTGCCAGCAGTACCATAAAGACTAGCGGGGGTTCGGTGGAGACCCAGTACTTC | CASSTIKTSGGSVETQYF | TRBV28 | . | TRBD2 | TRBJ2-5
TGTGCCAGCAGCGTAGCGGGGGGGCCAGAGACCCAGTACTTC | CASSVAGGPETQYF | TRBV9 | . | TRBD2 | TRBJ2-5
TGTGCCAGCTCACCAGAACAGAGGGAGACCCAGTACTTC | CASSPEQRETQYF | TRBV18 | . | . | TRBJ2-5
TGTGCCAGCGCGGGGCAAAGCTCCTACAATGAGCAGTTCTTC | CASAGQSSYNEQFF | TRBV10-3 | . | . | TRBJ2-1
TGCAGTGCTAGCTCGGTCCTCACCTACGAGCAGTACTTC | CSASSVLTYEQYF | TRBV20-1 | . | . | TRBJ2-7
TGCGCCAGCAGTATCGGGGGCCCCATTGATGGCTACACCTTC | CASSIGGPIDGYTF | TRBV5-1 | few | . | TRBJ1-2
TGCGCCAGCAGCTTGGTCGGCCTAGCGGGGGGAGATGGTGAGCAGTTCTTC | CASSLVGLAGGDGEQFF | TRBV5-1 | few | TRBD2 | TRBJ2-1
TGCAGTGCCATTGCGGGGGCTGCCTCCTACGAGCAGTACTTC | CSAIAGAASYEQYF | TRBV20-1 | few | . | TRBJ2-7
TGTGCCAGCAGCAAATGGACCTCCCCGGAGCAGTACTTC | CASSKWTSPEQYF | TRBV21-1 | . | . | TRBJ2-7
TGTGCCAGCAGCCCCGGGACAGGTTTTTTTCCTGGGGCCAACGTCCTGACTTTC | CASSPGTGFFPGANVLTF | TRBV7-6 | few | TRBD1 | TRBJ2-6
TGTGCCAGCTCACTAGCCATGGGAGGCTTCACCTTTTACGAGCAGTACTTC | CASSLAMGGFTFYEQYF | TRBV18 | few | . | TRBJ2-7
TGCAGCGTAAGGGCGGACACTGAAGCTTTCTTT | CSVRADTEAFF | TRBV29-1 | . | . | TRBJ1-1
TGCAGTGCCGTATACTATGGCTACACCTTC | CSAVYYGYTF | TRBV20-1 | . | . | TRBJ1-2
TGTGCCAGCAGCCATCCCACTAGCGGGGGGGCTAATGAGCAGTTCTTC | CASSHPTSGGANEQFF | TRBV7-9 | . | TRBD2 | TRBJ2-1
TGCAGTGCTAGATATGCGGACAGCTCCCACTATAATTCACCCCTCCACTTT | CSARYADSSHYNSPLHF | TRBV20-1 | . | . | TRBJ1-6
TGTGCCAGCAGCCGGGGGACAGATTTTGTCTACGAGCAGTACTTC | CASSRGTDFVYEQYF | TRBV12-3/TRBV12-4 | . | . | TRBJ2-7
TGCAGCGTCGTTGGGCGGGCTAGGAACACTGAAGCTTTCTTT | CSVVGRARNTEAFF | TRBV29-1 | many | . | TRBJ1-1
TGCAGTGCTAGAGGGCCGGGAGCGGGGAACACAGATACGCAGTATTTT | CSARGPGAGNTDTQYF | TRBV20-1 | . | TRBD2 | TRBJ2-3
TGTGCCAGCAGGAGGGGGGCTGAGACAGATACGCAGTATTTT | CASRRGAETDTQYF | TRBV6-4 | . | . | TRBJ2-3
TGTGCCAGCAGCCAAGATAAGGGGACCCAAGAGACCCAGTACTTC | CASSQDKGTQETQYF | TRBV4-2 | . | . | TRBJ2-5
TGTGCCAGCAGGTCCAGGAGCTCCTACGAGCAGTACTTC | CASRSRSSYEQYF | TRBV6-5 | . | . | TRBJ2-7
TGCAGTGCTAGAGAGAAAGCGGGGGGTTCCTACGAGCAGTACTTC | CSAREKAGGSYEQYF | TRBV20-1 | . | TRBD2 | TRBJ2-7
TGCGCCAGCAGCTCGACAGGGGGCAGCGCTGAAGCTTTCTTT | CASSSTGGSAEAFF | TRBV5-1 | few | TRBD1 | TRBJ1-1
TGTGCCAGCAGTTATCCCCCAACCCGGGGGCGGCATCCTGTAGATACGCAGTATTTT | CASSYPPTRGRHPVDTQYF | TRBV6-2/TRBV6-3 | many | . | TRBJ2-3
TGTGCCAGCAGCCCCCTGACAGGAGGCTATGGCTACACCTTC | CASSPLTGGYGYTF | TRBV7-9 | . | . | TRBJ1-2
TGTGCCAGCAGAACAGGACAGGCGGGCACAGATACGCAGTATTTT | CASRTGQAGTDTQYF | TRBV12-3/TRBV12-4 | few | TRBD1 | TRBJ2-3
TGCGCCAGCAGCCAAGATCTATTTGGGACTAGCGACATCAGCACAGATACGCAGTATTTT | CASSQDLFGTSDISTDTQYF | TRBV4-3 | . | TRBD2 | TRBJ2-3
TGCAGCGGTTATAATACAGAGCAGTTCTTC | CSGYNTEQFF | TRBV29-1 | few | . | TRBJ2-1
TGCGCCAGCAGCCAAGATAGGACCGGGTTTCGAAAACTGTTTTTT | CASSQDRTGFRKLFF | TRBV4-1 | . | . | TRBJ1-4
TGCAGTGCTAGAGATCTACAGGGTCGGGTGGCTTTCTTT | CSARDLQGRVAFF | TRBV20-1 | . | . | TRBJ1-1
TGTGCCATCAGTACTGGGACAGTCCAAGAGACCCAGTACTTC | CAISTGTVQETQYF | TRBV10-3 | few | TRBD1 | TRBJ2-5
TGTGCCAGCAGACTAGCGGGGGGGCCAAGCACAGATACGCAGTATTTT | CASRLAGGPSTDTQYF | TRBV7-2 | . | TRBD2 | TRBJ2-3
TGCAGTGCTATCTCACGGACAGGGACGGAGAACCTCCACTTT | CSAISRTGTENLHF | TRBV20-1 | . | TRBD1 | TRBJ1-6
TGTGCCAGCAGCCCCGGGACTAGCGGGGGGACTGAGCAGTTCTTC | CASSPGTSGGTEQFF | TRBV12-3/TRBV12-4 | many | TRBD2 | TRBJ2-1
TGCAGTGCTAGTGGACTAGCGGTTAGCACAGATACGCAGTATTTT | CSASGLAVSTDTQYF | TRBV20-1 | . | TRBD2 | TRBJ2-3
TGTGCCAGCGTAGACAGGGGCCAACGAGAGACCCAGTACTTC | CASVDRGQRETQYF | TRBV3-1 | . | TRBD1 | TRBJ2-5
TGTGCCAGCAGCCTACTGACAGGGACAAACTATGGCTACACCTTC | CASSLLTGTNYGYTF | TRBV12-3/TRBV12-4 | many | TRBD1 | TRBJ1-2
TGCAGTGCTAGAGATAGGACTAGACCCTCCTACGAGCAGTACTTC | CSARDRTRPSYEQYF | TRBV20-1 | . | TRBD2 | TRBJ2-7
TGCGCCAGCAGCCGCGCGGGGGACGGTAACGAGCAGTACTTC | CASSRAGDGNEQYF | TRBV4-3 | few | TRBD2 | TRBJ2-7
TGTGCCAGTTTGGCGGACAGGGTACCGCCTTACAATGAGCAGTTCTTC | CASLADRVPPYNEQFF | TRBV6-2/TRBV6-3 | . | TRBD1 | TRBJ2-1
TGCGCCAGCAGCTTGGGACTTACGAACACTGAAGCTTTCTTT | CASSLGLTNTEAFF | TRBV5-1 | . | . | TRBJ1-1
TGTGCCAGCAGCCAGACAGGTGAATCGCCCCAGCATTTT | CASSQTGESPQHF | TRBV14 | . | . | TRBJ1-5
TGTGCCAGCAGCTTAGGGCCCGGGACAGGGGGCAATGAGCAGTTCTTC | CASSLGPGTGGNEQFF | TRBV7-2 | . | TRBD1 | TRBJ2-1
TGTGCCAGCAGTCCAGGGACAGGGATCTCTGGGGCCAACGTCCTGACTTTC | CASSPGTGISGANVLTF | TRBV12-3/TRBV12-4 | many | TRBD1 | TRBJ2-6
TGTGCCAGCAGCTCGTACCGGGACAGGGATATTACCGGGGAGCTGTTTTTT | CASSSYRDRDITGELFF | TRBV7-2 | . | TRBD1 | TRBJ2-2
TGTGCCAGCAGACCACGGACAGGGGGCCTGGAGACCCAGTACTTC | CASRPRTGGLETQYF | TRBV6-1 | few | TRBD1 | TRBJ2-5
TGCGCCAGCAGCTTGAGGGCCGACACAGATACGCAGTATTTT | CASSLRADTDTQYF | TRBV5-1 | . | . | TRBJ2-3
TGCAGCGTTATACTGATTAATGAAAAACTGTTTTTT | CSVILINEKLFF | TRBV29-1 | few | . | TRBJ1-4